The source of this T cell receptor (beta chain) is a study of blood T cell repertoires in COVID-19. On the study more broadly: Samples representing acute and convalescent COVID-19 were sourced from the United States, Italy and Spain. Nucleic acid was either cDNA or gDNA, and it came from T cells, B-cell-depleted T cells, or PBMCs.

This CDR3 spans 13 amino acids. Unmatched junction bases numbered 7, after V lost 5 bases and J lost 6 bases. In the original processing: Reference gene primers were amplified, and this amplification served to estimate nucleated cell counts. Generated by immunoSEQ multiplex PCR, the TCRdb table keeps only in-frame clones and is missing some. The DNA gave D and trimming, while V, J and clone size come from that table. The sample shows about 250,000 clones, about three quarters of them seen only once. J is TRBJ2-7 and V is TRBV12-3 or TRBV12-4; 7 bases map to TRBD1. The clonotype comes from a woman of 80 years or more with acute or convalescent COVID-19. What was sequenced was peripheral blood. CDR3 sequence (DNA): TGTGCCAGCAGTGCCACAGGGGTATCCGAGCAGTACTTC. Protein product: CASSATGVSEQYF.